The rows below give T cell receptor beta chains drawn from one sample of a study of beta chain features in type 1 diabetes. Using immunoSEQ multiplex PCR, the repertoire was profiled, and TCRdb retains in-frame clones only, with some absent. Altogether under 300,000 clones are present, 27% being singletons, with the ten largest covering roughly 4%. The material sequenced was central memory CD4+ T cells from blood. The receptors derive from a young man in good health. The CDR3 runs from the conserved cysteine through the conserved F or W. D genes are given only for firm matches. A row's size may be missing; if present it is once, few, many or a size class.

TGTGCCAGCAGCTCGGGGACTAGCGGGTACGAGCAGTACTTC | CASSSGTSGYEQYF | TRBJ2-7 | TRBD2 | - | TRBV13
TGTGCCAGCAGCTGGGCCTTGAACACTGAAGCTTTCTTT | CASSWALNTEAFF | TRBJ1-1 | - | - | TRBV7-9
TGTGCCAGCAGTTTATACAGGGGAACTGAAGCTTTCTTT | CASSLYRGTEAFF | TRBJ1-1 | TRBD1 | - | TRBV27
TGTGCCAGCAAAACGGAGTCGGCTGAAGCTTTCTTT | CASKTESAEAFF | TRBJ1-1 | - | - | TRBV28
TGTGCTAGTGGCCTAAACCTAGTAGATACGCAGTATTTT | CASGLNLVDTQYF | TRBJ2-3 | - | - | TRBV12-5
TGCGCCAGCAGCCCGGGACAGGGAATGTCCTCCTACGAGCAGTACTTC | CASSPGQGMSSYEQYF | TRBJ2-7 | TRBD1 | - | TRBV5-1
TGCAGCGTGACGAGCGGGAGCTCCTACAATGAGCAGTTCTTC | CSVTSGSSYNEQFF | TRBJ2-1 | TRBD2 | few | TRBV29-1
TGTGCCAGCAGCCCCCGGACCGGGACCGTGGGGTACAATGAGCAGTTCTTC | CASSPRTGTVGYNEQFF | TRBJ2-1 | - | - | TRBV7-2
TGCAGCGTTGGACAGGGGGCGTACGAGCAGTACTTC | CSVGQGAYEQYF | TRBJ2-7 | TRBD1 | few | TRBV29-1
TGCGCCAGCAGCCCGGAGGGGGGCCGGATCACAGATACGCAGTATTTT | CASSPEGGRITDTQYF | TRBJ2-3 | - | - | TRBV5-1
TGTGCCAGCAGCTTAGGGGGACTAGCTCAAGAGACCCAGTACTTC | CASSLGGLAQETQYF | TRBJ2-5 | TRBD2 | few | TRBV7-2
TGTGCCAGCAGTTTCAGGACTGAAGCTTTCTTT | CASSFRTEAFF | TRBJ1-1 | - | - | TRBV2
TGTGCCAGCAGCCCGAGAGGACTAGCGGTTAGCTCCTACAATGAGCAGTTCTTC | CASSPRGLAVSSYNEQFF | TRBJ2-1 | TRBD2 | - | TRBV11-2
TGCGCCAGCAGCCAAGATCTAGCTGGGATGGGGTCTCAGCCCCAGCATTTT | CASSQDLAGMGSQPQHF | TRBJ1-5 | - | few | TRBV4-3
TGTGCCAGCAGTGGGCTAGCGGAATACGAGCAGTACTTC | CASSGLAEYEQYF | TRBJ2-7 | TRBD2 | - | TRBV2
TGTGCCTGGAGTCCGACTGGAACTGAAGCTTTCTTT | CAWSPTGTEAFF | TRBJ1-1 | - | few | TRBV30
TGTGCCAGCAGTGAGGGGACTGAATCGAGCGAGCAGTTCTTC | CASSEGTESSEQFF | TRBJ2-1 | - | few | TRBV2
TGTGCCATCCTTATGGTGGCAGGAGGAGAGACCCAGTACTTC | CAILMVAGGETQYF | TRBJ2-5 | - | - | TRBV7-9
TGTGCCAGCAGCCAGCCGGGACTAGGACTGGAGACCCAGTACTTC | CASSQPGLGLETQYF | TRBJ2-5 | TRBD2 | few | TRBV5-6
TGCAGTGCTCCGACTGACTACGAGCAGTACTTC | CSAPTDYEQYF | TRBJ2-7 | - | - | TRBV20-1
TGTGCCAGCAGCGATACAGGGCCCACAGATACGCAGTATTTT | CASSDTGPTDTQYF | TRBJ2-3 | - | few | TRBV7-2
TGTGCCAGCAGCCGTACAGTTTTCCGGACTAGCGGGAGCTATGAGCAGTTCTTC | CASSRTVFRTSGSYEQFF | TRBJ2-1 | TRBD2 | - | TRBV28
TGTGCCAGCAGCTTAAGACCGTCCGGGGAGCTGTTTTTT | CASSLRPSGELFF | TRBJ2-2 | - | - | TRBV7-9
TGTGCCAGCAGCGGCGGGAGAAGTACAGATACGCAGTATTTT | CASSGGRSTDTQYF | TRBJ2-3 | TRBD2 | - | TRBV6-6
TGTGCCAGCTCACCCACATTAGGGGAGACCCAGTACTTC | CASSPTLGETQYF | TRBJ2-5 | - | - | TRBV18
TGTGCCAGCAGTTCAGGGGGTCGGACCGGGGAGCTGTTTTTT | CASSSGGRTGELFF | TRBJ2-2 | TRBD1 | - | TRBV27
TGTGCCAGCAGCTCGGGGGCCACCGCGTCCGAGCAGTACTTC | CASSSGATASEQYF | TRBJ2-7 | - | - | TRBV7-2
TGCGCCAGTCGGATAGCGGGAGAAACCTCCGGGGAGCTGTTTTTT | CASRIAGETSGELFF | TRBJ2-2 | TRBD2 | - | TRBV5-1
TGCGCCAGCAGCGGCACTAGCACAGATACGCAGTATTTT | CASSGTSTDTQYF | TRBJ2-3 | - | few | TRBV5-1
TGTGCCATCGCATTAGCGGGAGAGGTAGATGAGCAGTTCTTC | CAIALAGEVDEQFF | TRBJ2-1 | TRBD2 | - | TRBV10-3
TGTGCCAGTAACACCCCCGACAGCCCGATCGAGCAGTACTTC | CASNTPDSPIEQYF | TRBJ2-7 | - | few | TRBV5-6
TGTGCCAGCAGTTACTCTGACAGGGGAAGCTACGAGCAGTACTTC | CASSYSDRGSYEQYF | TRBJ2-7 | TRBD1 | few | TRBV6-5
TGTGCCAGCAGTGTCCCTGCAGGGCGCGAGCAGTACTTC | CASSVPAGREQYF | TRBJ2-7 | - | few | TRBV2
TGTGCCATCAGTGAGTCGAACGGGGAGCTGTTTTTT | CAISESNGELFF | TRBJ2-2 | - | - | TRBV10-3
TGTGCCAGCTCACCACCGAAACTAGCGGGGGGCGCAGATACGCAGTATTTT | CASSPPKLAGGADTQYF | TRBJ2-3 | TRBD2 | few | TRBV18
TGTGCCAGTAGTATAGAAGCGGGACGCACAGATACGCAGTATTTT | CASSIEAGRTDTQYF | TRBJ2-3 | TRBD2 | - | TRBV19
TGCAGCGTTGGAGGACACGCGGAGACCCAGTACTTC | CSVGGHAETQYF | TRBJ2-5 | - | - | TRBV29-1
TGTGCCTGGAGCGTCTCGGCAGGGGTTAGGGAAAAACTGTTTTTT | CAWSVSAGVREKLFF | TRBJ1-4 | - | - | TRBV30
TGTGCCAGCAGGCAACAGGGGGCGGGAAACATTCAGTACTTC | CASRQQGAGNIQYF | TRBJ2-4 | TRBD1 | - | TRBV27
TGTGCCAGCAGCTTACGACTAGCGGGAGCCTCTGGGGCCAACGTCCTGACTTTC | CASSLRLAGASGANVLTF | TRBJ2-6 | TRBD2 | - | TRBV7-2
TGTGCCGAAGCGGACAGGGGAGGCGGGCAGCCCCAGCATTTT | CAEADRGGGQPQHF | TRBJ1-5 | TRBD1 | - | TRBV27
TGTGCCTGTCGACGTGCGGGGAGCCAAGAGACCCAGTACTTC | CACRRAGSQETQYF | TRBJ2-5 | - | - | TRBV30
TGTGCCAGCAGCTTAGATGGGTTCTCTGGGGCCAACGTCCTGACTTTC | CASSLDGFSGANVLTF | TRBJ2-6 | - | - | TRBV7-8
TGTGCCAGCAGCGTAGATGGGGCGAGCAATCAGCCCCAGCATTTT | CASSVDGASNQPQHF | TRBJ1-5 | - | - | TRBV9
TGCAGCGTTGATCGACAGGGGATTGAAGCTTTCTTT | CSVDRQGIEAFF | TRBJ1-1 | TRBD1 | few | TRBV29-1
TGTGCCAGCAGTGGCCTCCGGGGGGCTTACAATGAGCAGTTCTTC | CASSGLRGAYNEQFF | TRBJ2-1 | - | - | TRBV6-1
TGTGCCAGCAGCTTGGTGGGCGCGGAGACCCAGTACTTC | CASSLVGAETQYF | TRBJ2-5 | - | - | TRBV5-6
TGCGCCAGCAGCCACCTTGGACTAGCGGGAGTTAGGGGTGAGCAGTTCTTC | CASSHLGLAGVRGEQFF | TRBJ2-1 | TRBD2 | - | TRBV4-3
TGCGCCAGCGCGGACAGGAGTACCTACGAGCAGTACTTC | CASADRSTYEQYF | TRBJ2-7 | TRBD1 | - | TRBV5-1
TGTGCCATCACTGGGACTAGCGATACGCAGTATTTT | CAITGTSDTQYF | TRBJ2-3 | TRBD2 | - | TRBV10-3
TGTGCCTGGAGGCCCCTGGGTACTGAAGCTTTCTTT | CAWRPLGTEAFF | TRBJ1-1 | - | - | TRBV30
TGTGCCAGCAGCTTAGACAGTCTCATTCAGTACTTC | CASSLDSLIQYF | TRBJ2-4 | - | - | TRBV5-4
TGCGCCAGCAGCCAACCACGACTAGCGGGGTACAACAATGAGCAGTTCTTC | CASSQPRLAGYNNEQFF | TRBJ2-1 | TRBD2 | - | TRBV4-1
TGTGCCAGCAGCACCGGAGGGTACAATGAGCAGTTCTTC | CASSTGGYNEQFF | TRBJ2-1 | - | many | TRBV7-2